This T cell receptor (beta chain) was identified in a study of cytomegalovirus exposure and HLA in healthy donors. Study-wide results and limits: Owing to their indistinguishability, certain V segments, notably TRBV6-2 and TRBV6-3, were excluded. The study labeled 164 TCR beta chains cytomegalovirus-associated. Most TCR sequences were uncommon, yet certain public TCRs appeared in many donors.

In the PCR, 60 Vbeta and 13 Jbeta primers were used. Clones were sequenced by immunoSEQ multiplex PCR, and TCRdb holds only the in-frame ones, with some missing. The sample contains under 250,000 clones, approximately 82% of which appear only once. Germline CDR1 reads SNHLY; CDR2 reads FYNNEI. V was cut by 5 bases and J by 6 bases, with 9 bases left in between. CDR3 length: 12 amino acids. As for this clone: Its antigen is unidentified.

Donors were nominally healthy when sampled, though unrecorded immune exposures were likely. This chain joins TRBV2 and TRBJ2-3, with D possibly matching TRBD2 (5 bases). The receptor was derived from a man younger than 30 in good health and CMV-seronegative. What was sequenced was PBMCs. The CDR3 here is CASSTLADTQYF. CDR3 sequence (DNA): TGTGCCAGCAGTACCTTAGCGGATACGCAGTATTTT.